The entry below describes one T cell receptor beta chain. The antigen is not known. Germline V lookup: CDR1 WNHNN, CDR2 SYGVQD (reference sequence). V shed 2 bases and J 8 bases; nucleotides not matched to a gene: 6. The CDR3 is made up of 14 amino acids. These data belong to a study of T cell responses to AZD1222 COVID-19 vaccine. Across the whole study: Second-dose timings of about 4 or about 12 weeks were pooled. The study, taken as a whole, reports: Reports say nearly half of spike-specific TCRs go after unmutated variant regions. Just a handful of people given AZD1222 tested seropositive at baseline.

Profiling relied on immunoSEQ multiplex PCR, and the TCRdb table lists in-frame clones only, not all of them. The sample carries roughly 120,000 clones, 92% recorded once. The gene calls are TRBV10-1 and TRBJ2-1; 7 positions match TRBD1. The sample was peripheral blood, taken on day 0 of AZD1222 vaccination. This sequence originates from an adult in good health. CDR3 sequence (DNA): TGCGCCAGCAGTGAGGCCGACAGGGCCGATGAGCAGTTCTTC. Translated: CASSEADRADEQFF.